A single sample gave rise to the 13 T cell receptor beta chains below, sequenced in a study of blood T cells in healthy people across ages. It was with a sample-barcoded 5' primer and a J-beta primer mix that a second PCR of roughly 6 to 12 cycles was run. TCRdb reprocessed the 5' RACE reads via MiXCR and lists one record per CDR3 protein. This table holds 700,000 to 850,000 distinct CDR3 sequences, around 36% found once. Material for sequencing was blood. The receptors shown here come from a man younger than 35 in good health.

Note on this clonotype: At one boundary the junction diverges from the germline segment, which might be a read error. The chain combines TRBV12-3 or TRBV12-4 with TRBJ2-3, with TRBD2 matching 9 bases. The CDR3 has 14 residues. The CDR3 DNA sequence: TGTGCCAGCAGGTTAGCGGGGGCCGGGGATACGCAGTATTTT. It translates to CASRLAGAGDTQYF.

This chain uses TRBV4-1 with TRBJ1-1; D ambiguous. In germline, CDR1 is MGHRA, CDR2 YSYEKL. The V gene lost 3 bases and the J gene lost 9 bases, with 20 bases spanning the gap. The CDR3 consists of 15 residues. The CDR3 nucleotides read TGCGCCAGCAGCCACAGACGAACTGAGAGTACTAAAGCTTTCTTT. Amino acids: CASSHRRTESTKAFF.

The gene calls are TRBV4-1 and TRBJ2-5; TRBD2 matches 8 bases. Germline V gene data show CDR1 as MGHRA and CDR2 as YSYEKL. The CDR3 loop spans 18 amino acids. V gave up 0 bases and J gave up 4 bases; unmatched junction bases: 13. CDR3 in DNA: TGCGCCAGCAGCCAAGAAACAGGCCCGGCTAGCGGGCGAGAGACCCAGTACTTC. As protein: CASSQETGPASGRETQYF.

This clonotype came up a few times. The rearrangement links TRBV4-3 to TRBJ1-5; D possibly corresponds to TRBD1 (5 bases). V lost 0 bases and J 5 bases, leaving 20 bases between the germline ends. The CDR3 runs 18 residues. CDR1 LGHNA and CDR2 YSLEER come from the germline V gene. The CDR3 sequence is CASSQEYLTGTEHQPQHF. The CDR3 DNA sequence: TGCGCCAGCAGCCAAGAATACCTTACCGGGACTGAACATCAGCCCCAGCATTTT.

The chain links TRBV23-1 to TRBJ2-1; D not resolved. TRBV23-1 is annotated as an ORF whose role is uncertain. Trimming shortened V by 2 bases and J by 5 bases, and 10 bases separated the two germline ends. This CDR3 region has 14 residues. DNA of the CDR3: TGCGCCAGCAGTCAACAAGCCGGACACAATGAGCAGTTCTTC. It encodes CASSQQAGHNEQFF.

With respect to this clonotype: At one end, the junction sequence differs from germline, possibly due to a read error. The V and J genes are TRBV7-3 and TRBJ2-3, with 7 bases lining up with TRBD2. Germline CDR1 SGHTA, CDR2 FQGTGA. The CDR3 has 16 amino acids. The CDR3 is CSSSVGEGLDTDTQYF. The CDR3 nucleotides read TGCTCCAGCAGCGTTGGGGAGGGGCTAGACACAGATACGCAGTATTTT.

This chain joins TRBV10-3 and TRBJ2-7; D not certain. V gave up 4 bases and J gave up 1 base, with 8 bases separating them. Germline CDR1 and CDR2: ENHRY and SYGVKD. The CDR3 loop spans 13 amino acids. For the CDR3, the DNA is TGTGCCATCAGTGCCGACATTTCCTACGAGCAGTACTTC. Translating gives CAISADISYEQYF.

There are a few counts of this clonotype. The CDR3 coding sequence is TGCAGCGCCGGCGGCAGCGGGATTTCAACTAATGAAAAACTGTTTTTT. It translates to CSAGGSGISTNEKLFF. The chain employs TRBV29-1 and TRBJ1-4; D ambiguous. CDR3 size: 16 residues. V lost 7 bases, J lost 0 bases, and 18 bases lay in between. Germline V gene data show CDR1 as SQVTM and CDR2 as ANQGSEA. The variable domain in full, with the rest retrieved from reference TRBV29-1 and TRBJ1-4, is SAVISQKPSRDICQRGTSLTIQCQVDSQVTMMFWYRQQPGQSLTLIATANQGSEATYESGFVIDKFPISRPNLTFSTLTVSNMSPEDSSIYLCSAGGSGISTNEKLFFGSGTQLSVL.

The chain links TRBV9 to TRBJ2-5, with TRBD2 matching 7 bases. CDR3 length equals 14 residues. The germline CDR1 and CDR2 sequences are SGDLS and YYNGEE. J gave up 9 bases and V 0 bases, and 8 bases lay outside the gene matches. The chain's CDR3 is CASSVDLAEEAQYF. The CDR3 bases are TGTGCCAGCAGCGTAGATCTAGCGGAGGAGGCCCAGTACTTC.

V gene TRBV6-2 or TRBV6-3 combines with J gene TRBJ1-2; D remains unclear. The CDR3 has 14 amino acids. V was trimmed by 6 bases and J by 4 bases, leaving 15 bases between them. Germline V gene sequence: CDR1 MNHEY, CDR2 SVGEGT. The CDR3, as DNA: TGTGCCAGCAGCCTCCTGAGGGAAGCCTATGGCTACACCTTC. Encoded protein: CASSLLREAYGYTF.

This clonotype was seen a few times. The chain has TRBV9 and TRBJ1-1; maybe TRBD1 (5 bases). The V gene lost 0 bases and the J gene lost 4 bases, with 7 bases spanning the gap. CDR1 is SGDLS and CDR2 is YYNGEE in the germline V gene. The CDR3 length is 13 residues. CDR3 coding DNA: TGTGCCAGCAGCGTAGGGGACGGCACTGAAGCTTTCTTT. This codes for CASSVGDGTEAFF.

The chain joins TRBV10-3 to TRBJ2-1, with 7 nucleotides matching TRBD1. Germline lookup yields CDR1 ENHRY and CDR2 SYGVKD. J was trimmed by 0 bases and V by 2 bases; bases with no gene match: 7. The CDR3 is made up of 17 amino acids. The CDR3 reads CAISERRGLTSYNEQFF. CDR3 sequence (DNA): TGTGCCATCAGTGAGCGAAGGGGGCTCACCTCCTACAATGAGCAGTTCTTC.

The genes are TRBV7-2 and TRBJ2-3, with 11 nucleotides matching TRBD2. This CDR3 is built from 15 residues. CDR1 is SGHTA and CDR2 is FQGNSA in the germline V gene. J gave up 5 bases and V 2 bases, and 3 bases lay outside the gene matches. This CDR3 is CASSLTSGGKDTQYF. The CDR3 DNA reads TGTGCCAGCAGCTTAACTAGCGGGGGAAAAGATACGCAGTATTTT. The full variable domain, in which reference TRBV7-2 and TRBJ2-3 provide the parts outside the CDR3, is GAGVSQSPSNKVTEKGKDVELRCDPISGHTALYWYRQSLGQGLEFLIYFQGNSAPDKSGLPSDRFSAERTGGSVSTLTIQRTQQEDSAVYLCASSLTSGGKDTQYFGPGTRLTVL.